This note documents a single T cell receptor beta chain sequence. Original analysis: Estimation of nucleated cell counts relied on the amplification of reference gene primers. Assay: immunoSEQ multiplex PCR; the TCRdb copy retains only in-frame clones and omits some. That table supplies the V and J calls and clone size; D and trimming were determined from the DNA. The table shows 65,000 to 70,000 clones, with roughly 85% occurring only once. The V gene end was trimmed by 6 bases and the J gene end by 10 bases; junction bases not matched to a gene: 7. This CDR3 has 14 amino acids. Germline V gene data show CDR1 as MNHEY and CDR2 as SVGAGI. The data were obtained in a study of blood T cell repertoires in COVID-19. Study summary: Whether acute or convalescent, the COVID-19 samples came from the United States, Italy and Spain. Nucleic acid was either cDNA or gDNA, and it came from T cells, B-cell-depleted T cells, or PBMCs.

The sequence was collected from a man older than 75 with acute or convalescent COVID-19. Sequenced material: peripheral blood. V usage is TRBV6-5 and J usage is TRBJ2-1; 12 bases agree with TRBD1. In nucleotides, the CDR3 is TGTGCCAGCAGCCGGGACAGGGGGCCAGGGGAGCAGTTCTTC. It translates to CASSRDRGPGEQFF.